These 12 T cell receptor beta chains came from one sample sequenced in a study of vaccination and CD4 T cells after COVID-19. Regarding treatment: approximately 11-day PBMC culture with coronavirus spike peptide pools or control peptides (ViraFEST assay). Cultured CD4+ T cell DNA underwent sequencing with the Oncomine TCR Beta short-read assay. MiXCR, applied by TCRdb to the PCR reads, yields one record per CDR3 protein. The sample lists around 21,000 distinct CDR3 sequences; 56% were seen once. These TCRs' antigens remain unknown. The specimen was CD4+ T cells from blood, cultured in vitro. These receptors came from a human donor who had recovered from COVID-19.

The chain is built from TRBV30 and TRBJ1-2; D gene uncertain. Trimming left V 4 bases short and J 1 base short, with 7 bases between. The CDR3 is made up of 12 amino acids. CDR1 and CDR2 (germline): GTSNPN, SVGIG (reference sequence). The CDR3 loop is CAWNQINYGYTF. CDR3 coding DNA: TGTGCCTGGAACCAAATTAACTATGGCTACACCTTC.

This chain links TRBV12-3 or TRBV12-4 with TRBJ2-1; D ambiguous. V lost 1 base and J lost 6, with 10 bases in between. The CDR3 loop spans 14 amino acids. CDR3 sequence: CASSLGVVGNEQFF. CDR3 nucleotide sequence: TGTGCCAGCAGTTTAGGTGTTGTGGGCAATGAGCAGTTCTTC.

The rearrangement joins TRBV20-1 to TRBJ2-3; tentative D call: TRBD2 (5 bases). Trimming pared 8 bases from V and 4 bases from J, leaving 16 bases between. The CDR3 runs to 13 residues. Germline values: CDR1 DFQATT, CDR2 SNEGSKA (reference sequence). CDR3 sequence: CSPTAVRADTQYF. CDR3 DNA: TGCAGTCCTACGGCGGTGAGGGCAGATACGCAGTATTTT.

The rearrangement links TRBV28 to TRBJ1-2, with no clear D. Between the trimmed V and J ends, which lost 7 bases and 8 bases, there was a span of 14 bases. CDR3 length equals 12 residues. Germline CDR1 and CDR2: MDHEN and SYDVKM. The CDR3 spells CASKLTSYGYTF. CDR3 bases: TGTGCCAGCAAGTTAACCAGTTACGGCTACACCTTC.

This rearrangement joins TRBV5-8 to TRBJ2-5; the D is unclear. CDR1 is SGHTS and CDR2 is YDEGEE in the germline V gene. CDR3 size: 14 residues. Trimming shortened V by 0 bases and J by 5 bases, and 11 bases separated the two germline ends. The CDR3 loop reads CASSLANGGETQYF. DNA for the CDR3: TGTGCCAGCAGCTTGGCCAACGGTGGGGAGACCCAGTACTTC.

This clonotype turned up a few times. This rearrangement joins TRBV20-1 to TRBJ1-5; no firm D call. V lost 5 bases to trimming and J lost 2 bases, with 10 bases between them. Germline lookup yields CDR1 DFQATT and CDR2 SNEGSKA (reference sequence). The CDR3 is 13 residues long. CDR3 DNA: TGCAGTGCTTTCCGGGCTGGCAATCAGCCCCAGCATTTT. Protein: CSAFRAGNQPQHF.

This clonotype was counted a single time. This rearrangement joins TRBV7-2 to TRBJ2-7; no reliable D call. Germline CDR1 is SGHTA and CDR2 is FQGNSA. Trimming removed 2 bases from V and 0 bases from J, with 5 bases in between. This CDR3 is built from 13 residues. The CDR3 protein is CASSLQPSYEQYF. The CDR3 DNA reads TGTGCCAGCAGCTTACAACCCTCCTACGAGCAGTACTTC.

The chain has TRBV28 and TRBJ2-6; the D gene could be TRBD1 or TRBD2 (7 bases each). V dropped 5 bases and J dropped 4 bases, with 15 bases sitting between them. The germline V gene encodes CDR1 MDHEN and CDR2 SYDVKM. The CDR3 is 16 residues long. CDR3 amino acids: CASSAGGVAGANVLTF. The CDR3 nucleotides are TGTGCCAGCAGTGCAGGGGGGGTGGCCGGGGCCAACGTCCTGACTTTC.

The chain has TRBV20-1 and TRBJ1-1; D is unresolved. Trimming left V 3 bases short and J 1 base short, with 12 bases between. Per germline, CDR1 DFQATT and CDR2 SNEGSKA (reference sequence). The CDR3 has 14 amino acids. CDR3 sequence: CSASVGRGNTEAFF. The CDR3, as DNA: TGCAGTGCTAGTGTGGGCAGAGGGAACACTGAAGCTTTCTTT.

V gene TRBV6-2 or TRBV6-3 combines with J gene TRBJ1-1; D is ambiguous. Germline assignment: CDR1 MNHEY and CDR2 SVGEGT. Trimming shortened V by 6 bases and J by 9 bases, and 14 bases separated the two germline ends. This CDR3 is 12 amino acids long. The CDR3 bases are TGTGCCAGCAGCCTTCTTGGGTCCCAAGCTTTCTTT. Protein sequence: CASSLLGSQAFF.

The chain is built from TRBV12-3 or TRBV12-4 and TRBJ2-3; 7 nucleotides agree with TRBD2. This CDR3 has 14 amino acids. J gave up 1 base and V 8 bases, and 6 bases lay outside the gene matches. CDR3 residues: CASGGTIRTDTQYF. The CDR3 nucleotides read TGTGCCAGCGGGGGGACTATACGCACAGATACGCAGTATTTT.

V and J are TRBV7-2 and TRBJ2-3; no reliable D call. Germline V CDR1 and CDR2: SGHTA, FQGNSA. The V and J ends lost 5 bases and 2 bases respectively, with 5 bases between them. This CDR3 is 12 amino acids long. The CDR3 reads CASSPVTDTQYF. CDR3 in DNA: TGTGCCAGCAGCCCCGTCACAGATACGCAGTATTTT.